Listed here are 22 T cell receptor beta chains from one sample, sequenced in a study of CD4 T cells in relation to SARS-CoV-2 and coronaviruses. Their recognized antigens are unknown. The unexposed donors gave CD4+ T cells in about 2011-2018, prior to COVID-19. The cells were cultured for around ten days before CD4+ T cells were isolated. Generated by immunoSEQ multiplex PCR, the TCRdb table keeps only in-frame clones and is missing some. This table has almost 20,000 clones, 74% appearing once. The specimen was CD4+ T cells from PBMCs, cultured in vitro. These TCRs come from a human donor in good health.

This sequence joins TRBV18 and TRBJ2-2, with TRBD2 identical over 13 bases. CDR1 is KGHSH and CDR2 is LQKENI in the germline V gene. Unmatched junction bases numbered 4, after V lost 1 base and J lost 5 bases. The CDR3 is 17 amino acids. The CDR3: CASSPRGLAGETGELFF. The CDR3, as DNA: TGTGCCAGCTCACCACGAGGACTAGCGGGAGAAACCGGGGAGCTGTTTTTT.

The chain uses TRBV7-2 and TRBJ1-4, with 7 nucleotides matching TRBD1. After removal of 3 bases from V and 2 bases from J, the junction contained 6 bases not matched to a gene. The germline V gene encodes CDR1 SGHTA and CDR2 FQGNSA. The CDR3 contains 16 residues. CDR3 nucleotide sequence: TGTGCCAGCAGCTTGGAAGGGGGCATGACTAATGAAAAACTGTTTTTT. It yields the protein CASSLEGGMTNEKLFF.

This clone has more than one count but fewer than ten. The rearrangement joins TRBV14 to TRBJ2-1, with TRBD2 as a possible D gene (5 bases). V lost 4 bases, J lost 6 bases, and 19 bases lay in between. CDR1 and CDR2 (germline): SGHDN, FVKESK. The CDR3 sequence is 16 residues long. The chain's CDR3 is CASSPRRRQPGNEQFF. As DNA, the CDR3 is TGTGCCAGCAGCCCAAGAAGGAGGCAGCCAGGCAATGAGCAGTTCTTC.

This sequence joins TRBV5-1 and TRBJ2-1; tentative D call: TRBD1 (6 bases). The CDR3 runs to 14 residues. Germline loops: CDR1 SGHRS, CDR2 YFSETQ. V was trimmed by 3 bases and J by 10 bases, leaving 17 bases between them. The CDR3 loop is CASSSPPRDTEQFF. CDR3 in DNA: TGCGCCAGCAGCTCGCCACCCCGGGACACAGAGCAGTTCTTC.

The chain has TRBV18 and TRBJ1-1; D uncertain. This CDR3 spans 12 amino acids. Per germline, CDR1 KGHSH and CDR2 LQKENI. Between the trimmed V and J ends, which lost 1 base and 7 bases, there was a span of 7 bases. CDR3: CASSPQGIEAFF. In DNA, the CDR3 is TGTGCCAGCTCACCACAAGGAATTGAAGCTTTCTTT.

The V call is TRBV10-3, the J call TRBJ2-5, with D perhaps being TRBD1 or TRBD2 (5 bases each). Trimming took off 7 bases at V and 1 base at J, with 13 bases between the two ends. The CDR3 covers 14 residues. Germline V gene data show CDR1 as ENHRY and CDR2 as SYGVKD. The chain's CDR3 is CAIKSGTAQETQYF. CDR3 DNA sequence: TGTGCCATCAAGTCCGGGACGGCCCAAGAGACCCAGTACTTC.

This rearrangement joins TRBV5-1 to TRBJ1-4, with no clear D. The V gene's germline CDR1 is SGHRS and CDR2 YFSETQ. The CDR3 totals 15 residues. V lost 1 base, J lost 8 bases, and 15 bases lay in between. The CDR3 here is CASSLYSGKGEKLFF. The CDR3 region has the DNA TGCGCCAGCAGCTTGTATTCGGGAAAAGGGGAAAAACTGTTTTTT.

This chain joins TRBV29-1 and TRBJ2-7; TRBD2 agrees at 7 bases. J lost 7 bases, V lost 7 bases, and 13 bases had no gene match. The CDR3 covers 13 residues. The germline CDR1 and CDR2 sequences are SQVTM and ANQGSEA. CDR3 region: CSGGGAFGGEQYF. CDR3 coding DNA: TGCAGCGGGGGCGGGGCGTTCGGGGGGGAGCAGTACTTC.

The gene calls are TRBV12-3 or TRBV12-4 and TRBJ2-5, with D possibly being TRBD1 (5 bases). V lost 2 bases, J lost 9 bases, and 13 bases lay in between. CDR3 length: 13 amino acids. The CDR3 DNA reads as TGTGCCAGCAGTTTAAAAGACCCAGGGTCCCAGTACTTC. Its protein is CASSLKDPGSQYF.

This chain links TRBV6-2 or TRBV6-3 with TRBJ2-3; 9 bases line up with TRBD2. Trimming at V came to 6 bases and at J to 2 bases, leaving 6 bases not matched to a gene. Germline-derived CDR1 and CDR2 are MNHEY and SVGEGT. There are 15 residues in the CDR3. The DNA of the CDR3 is TGTGCCAGCAGCCCCCTAGCGGGATACACAGATACGCAGTATTTT. This gives the protein CASSPLAGYTDTQYF.

In this sample, this clone turned up a few times. This sequence joins TRBV7-7 and TRBJ1-2; no definite D call. The germline gives CDR1 SSHAT, CDR2 FNYEAQ (reference sequence). V was pared by 5 bases and J by 5 bases, with 9 bases between. This CDR3 region has 12 residues. The CDR3 coding sequence is TGTGCCAGCAGCCCACGGTCGTATGGCTACACCTTC. Translated: CASSPRSYGYTF.

This chain joins TRBV12-3 or TRBV12-4 and TRBJ1-4, with D unclear. CDR3 length: 12 amino acids. Trimming removed 3 bases at V and 8 bases at J, with 7 bases between. Written as DNA, the CDR3 is TGTGCCAGCAGTTTTTTGCTGGAAAAACTGTTTTTT. Translating gives CASSFLLEKLFF.

The V and J genes are TRBV29-1 and TRBJ2-1, with D hard to call. The germline V and J ends were trimmed by 1 base and 7 bases, with 5 bases remaining between them. The CDR3 runs to 11 residues. CDR1 and CDR2 (germline): SQVTM, ANQGSEA. CDR3: CSVEVVNEQFF. The CDR3 DNA is TGCAGCGTTGAAGTGGTAAATGAGCAGTTCTTC.

The rearrangement links TRBV6-1 to TRBJ1-2; the D gene is possibly TRBD1 (5 bases). Trimming removed 1 base at V and 6 bases at J, with 9 bases between. The CDR3 loop spans 13 amino acids. Germline loops: CDR1 MNHNS, CDR2 SASEGT. The CDR3 DNA reads TGTGCCAGCAGTGAAGTATGGGGGGATGGCTACACCTTC. It translates to CASSEVWGDGYTF.

This chain joins TRBV7-8 and TRBJ2-1, with D tentatively TRBD1 or TRBD2 (6 bases each). Germline V gene sequence: CDR1 SGHVS, CDR2 FQNEAQ. The CDR3 extends over 16 amino acids. V was shortened by 4 bases and J by 0 bases, with 13 bases between the two germline ends. This chain's CDR3 is CASSWGRGPSYNEQFF. The CDR3 region has the DNA TGTGCCAGCAGCTGGGGGCGGGGCCCCTCCTACAATGAGCAGTTCTTC.

V and J are TRBV6-5 and TRBJ1-4; the D gene is possibly TRBD1 (6 bases). The V and J ends lost 2 bases and 6 bases respectively, with 13 bases between them. Per germline, CDR1 MNHEY and CDR2 SVGAGI. The CDR3 has 15 amino acids. The CDR3 region is CASSYGAAGDEKLFF. As DNA, the CDR3 is TGTGCCAGCAGTTACGGGGCGGCAGGGGATGAAAAACTGTTTTTT.

CDR3 loop: CSVEGTVDGYTF. The CDR3 DNA reads TGCAGCGTTGAAGGGACAGTGGATGGCTACACCTTC. V gene TRBV29-1 combines with J gene TRBJ1-2; weak D call: TRBD1 (6 bases). The CDR3 totals 12 residues. V lost 1 base and J lost 6, with 9 bases in between. CDR1 is SQVTM and CDR2 is ANQGSEA in the germline V gene. Using reference TRBV29-1 and TRBJ1-2 for the parts outside the CDR3, the full variable domain is SAVISQKPSRDICQRGTSLTIQCQVDSQVTMMFWYRQQPGQSLTLIATANQGSEATYESGFVIDKFPISRPNLTFSTLTVSNMSPEDSSIYLCSVEGTVDGYTFGSGTRLTVV.

This rearrangement joins TRBV7-9 to TRBJ2-1; 14 bases are a match to TRBD2. Looked up from germline, CDR1 is SEHNR and CDR2 is FQNEAQ (reference sequence). The trim removed 6 bases at V and 7 bases at J, leaving 5 bases unmatched. The CDR3 runs to 15 residues. The CDR3 sequence: CASRPTSGGANEQFF. The CDR3 DNA reads as TGTGCCAGCAGACCGACTAGCGGGGGGGCAAATGAGCAGTTCTTC.

The V call is TRBV11-2, the J call TRBJ1-6; 7 nucleotides align to TRBD1. Losses at the gene ends were 0 bases for V and 6 bases for J; bases not matched to a gene: 8. This CDR3 comprises 17 residues. The germline V gene encodes CDR1 SGHAT and CDR2 FQNNGV. CDR3 sequence: CASSLDSRQGLNSPLHF. CDR3 nucleotide sequence: TGTGCCAGCAGCTTAGATTCCCGACAGGGTCTTAATTCACCCCTCCACTTT.

The chain has TRBV7-2 and TRBJ1-2; no reliable D call. Germline V CDR1 and CDR2: SGHTA, FQGNSA. The CDR3 is made up of 15 amino acids. V lost 5 bases to trimming and J lost 5 bases, with 18 bases between them. CDR3 region: CASSPGVGQAYGYTF. In DNA, the CDR3 is TGTGCCAGCAGCCCCGGCGTTGGGCAGGCATATGGCTACACCTTC.

The chain recombines TRBV3-1 (or the pseudogene TRBV3-2) with TRBJ1-4; 7 bases line up with TRBD1. The CDR3 is 17 amino acids. V trimming: 1 base; J trimming: 6 bases; junction bases outside the gene matches: 11. CDR1 and CDR2 from the germline V gene are LGHDT and YNNKEL (reference sequence). CDR3 sequence (DNA): TGTGCCAGCAGCCAAGGAAGGCTCCAGGGGGGGCATGAAAAACTGTTTTTT. Amino acids: CASSQGRLQGGHEKLFF.

The chain combines TRBV6-5 with TRBJ2-7; 8 bases agree with TRBD2. Germline V CDR1 and CDR2: MNHEY, SVGAGI. Germline trimming cut 6 bases from V and 3 bases from J; bases unmatched to any gene: 10. The CDR3 loop spans 15 amino acids. CDR3 sequence: CASSLRRAGDYEQYF. CDR3 nucleotides: TGTGCCAGCAGCCTCCGTCGAGCGGGAGACTACGAGCAGTACTTC.